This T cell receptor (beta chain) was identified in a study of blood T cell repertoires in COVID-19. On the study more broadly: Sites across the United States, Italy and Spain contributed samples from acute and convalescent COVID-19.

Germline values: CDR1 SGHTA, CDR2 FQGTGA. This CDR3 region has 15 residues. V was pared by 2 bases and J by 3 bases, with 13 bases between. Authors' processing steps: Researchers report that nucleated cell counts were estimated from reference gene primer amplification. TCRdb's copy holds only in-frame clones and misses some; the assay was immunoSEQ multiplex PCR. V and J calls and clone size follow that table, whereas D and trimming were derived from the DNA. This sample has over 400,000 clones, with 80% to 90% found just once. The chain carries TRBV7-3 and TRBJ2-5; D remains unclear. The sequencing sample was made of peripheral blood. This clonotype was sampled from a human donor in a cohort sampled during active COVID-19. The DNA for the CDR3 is TGTGCCAGCAGCTTAGGTCTCGGGTTCAAAGAGACCCAGTACTTC. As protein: CASSLGLGFKETQYF.